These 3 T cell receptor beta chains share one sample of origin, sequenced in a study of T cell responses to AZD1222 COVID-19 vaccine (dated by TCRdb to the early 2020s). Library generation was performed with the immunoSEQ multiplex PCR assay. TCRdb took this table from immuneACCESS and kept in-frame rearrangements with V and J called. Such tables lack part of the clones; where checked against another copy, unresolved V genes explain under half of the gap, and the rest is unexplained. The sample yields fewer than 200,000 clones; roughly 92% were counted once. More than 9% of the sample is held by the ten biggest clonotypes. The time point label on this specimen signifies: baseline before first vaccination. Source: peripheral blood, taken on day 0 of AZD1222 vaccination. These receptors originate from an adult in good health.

The CDR3 sequence is CSVLGDSSNYGYTF. The CDR3 DNA reads TGCAGCGTTTTGGGGGACTCATCAAACTATGGCTACACCTTC. This chain links TRBV29-1 with TRBJ1-2; tentative D call: TRBD1 (5 bases). The CDR3 contains 14 residues. CDR1 SQVTM and CDR2 ANQGSEA come from the germline V gene. V gave up 5 bases and J gave up 2 bases, with 15 bases separating them.

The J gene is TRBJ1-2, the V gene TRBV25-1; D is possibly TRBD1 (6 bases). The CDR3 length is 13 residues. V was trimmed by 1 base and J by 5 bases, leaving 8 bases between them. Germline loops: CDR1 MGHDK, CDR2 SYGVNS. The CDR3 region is CASSESGAYGYTF. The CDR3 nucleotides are TGTGCCAGCAGTGAATCAGGGGCGTATGGCTACACCTTC.

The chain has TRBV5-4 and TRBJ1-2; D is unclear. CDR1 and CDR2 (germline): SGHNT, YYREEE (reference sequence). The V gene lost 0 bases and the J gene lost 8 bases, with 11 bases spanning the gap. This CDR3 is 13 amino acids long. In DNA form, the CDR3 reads TGTGCCAGCAGCTTGGTCGGGGTTGTCGGCTACACCTTC. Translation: CASSLVGVVGYTF.